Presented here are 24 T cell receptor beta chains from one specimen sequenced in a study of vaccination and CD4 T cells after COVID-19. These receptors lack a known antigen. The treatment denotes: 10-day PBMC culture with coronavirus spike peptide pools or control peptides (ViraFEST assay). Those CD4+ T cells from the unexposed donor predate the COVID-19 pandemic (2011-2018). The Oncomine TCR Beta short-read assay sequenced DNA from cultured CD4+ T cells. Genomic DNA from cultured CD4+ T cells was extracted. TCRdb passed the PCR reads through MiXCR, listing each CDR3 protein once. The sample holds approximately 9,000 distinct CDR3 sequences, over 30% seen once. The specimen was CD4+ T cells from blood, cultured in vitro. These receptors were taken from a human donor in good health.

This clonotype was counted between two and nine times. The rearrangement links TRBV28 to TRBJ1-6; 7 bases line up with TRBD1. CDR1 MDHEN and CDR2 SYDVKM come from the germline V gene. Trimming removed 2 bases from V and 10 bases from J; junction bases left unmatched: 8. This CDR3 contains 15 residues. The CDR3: CASSLGSDRTSPLHF. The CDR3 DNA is TGTGCCAGCAGTTTAGGGTCGGACAGGACGTCACCCCTCCACTTT.

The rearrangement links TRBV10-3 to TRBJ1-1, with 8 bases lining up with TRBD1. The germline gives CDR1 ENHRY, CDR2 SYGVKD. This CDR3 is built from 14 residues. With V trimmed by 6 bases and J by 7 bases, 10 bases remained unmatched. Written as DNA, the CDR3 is TGTGCCATCAGAGGACAGGGTGTGTTAGGTGAAGCTTTCTTT. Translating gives CAIRGQGVLGEAFF.

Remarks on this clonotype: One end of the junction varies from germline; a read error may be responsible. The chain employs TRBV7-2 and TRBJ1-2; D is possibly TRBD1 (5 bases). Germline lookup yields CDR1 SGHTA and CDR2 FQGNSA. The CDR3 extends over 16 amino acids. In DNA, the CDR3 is TGTGCCAACAGCCCCATGCAAAGGGGCGCGGGCTATGGCTACACCTTC. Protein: CANSPMQRGAGYGYTF.

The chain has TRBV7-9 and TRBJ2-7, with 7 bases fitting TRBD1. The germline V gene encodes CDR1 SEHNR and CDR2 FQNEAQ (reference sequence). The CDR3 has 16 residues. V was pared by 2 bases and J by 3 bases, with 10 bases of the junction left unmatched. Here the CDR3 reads CASSLRPIGTVYEQYF. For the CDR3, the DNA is TGTGCCAGCAGCTTAAGGCCGATCGGGACAGTCTACGAGCAGTACTTC.

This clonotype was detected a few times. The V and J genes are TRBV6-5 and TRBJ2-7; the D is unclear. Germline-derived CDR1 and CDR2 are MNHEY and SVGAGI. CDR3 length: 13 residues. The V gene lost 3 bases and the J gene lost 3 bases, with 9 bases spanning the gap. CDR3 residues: CASSYRPSYEQYF. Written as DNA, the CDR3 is TGTGCCAGCAGTTATCGTCCAAGCTACGAGCAGTACTTC.

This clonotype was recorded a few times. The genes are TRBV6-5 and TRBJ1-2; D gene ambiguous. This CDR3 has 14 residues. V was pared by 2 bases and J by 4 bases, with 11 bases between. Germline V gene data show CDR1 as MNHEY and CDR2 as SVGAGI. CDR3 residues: CASSYEGRSYGYTF. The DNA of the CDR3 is TGTGCCAGCAGTTACGAGGGTCGCAGCTATGGCTACACCTTC.

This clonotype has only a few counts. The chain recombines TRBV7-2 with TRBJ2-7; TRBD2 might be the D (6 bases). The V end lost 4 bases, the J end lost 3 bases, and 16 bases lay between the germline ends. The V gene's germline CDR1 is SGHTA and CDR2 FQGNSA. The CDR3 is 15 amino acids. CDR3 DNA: TGTGCCAGCAGCTCTAGAGGGCTAGCGAGCTACGAGCAGTACTTC. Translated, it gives CASSSRGLASYEQYF.

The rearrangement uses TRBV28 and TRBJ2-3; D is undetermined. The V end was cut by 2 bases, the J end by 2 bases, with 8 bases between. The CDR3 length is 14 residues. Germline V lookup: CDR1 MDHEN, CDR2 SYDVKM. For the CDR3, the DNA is TGTGCCAGCAGTTTAAGGCCCTACACAGATACGCAGTATTTT. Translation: CASSLRPYTDTQYF.

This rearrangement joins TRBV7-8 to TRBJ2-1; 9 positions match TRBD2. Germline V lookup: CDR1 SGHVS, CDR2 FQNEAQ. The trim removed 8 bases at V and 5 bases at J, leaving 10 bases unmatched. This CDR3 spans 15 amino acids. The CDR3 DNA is TGTGCCAGCCGGTCTAGCGGGACGTTCGACAATGAGCAGTTCTTC. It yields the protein CASRSSGTFDNEQFF.

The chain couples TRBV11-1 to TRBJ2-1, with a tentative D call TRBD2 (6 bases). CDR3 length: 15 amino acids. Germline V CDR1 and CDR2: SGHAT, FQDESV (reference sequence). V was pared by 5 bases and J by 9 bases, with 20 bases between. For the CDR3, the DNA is TGTGCCAGCAGCCTGGCCGGGACTGCTCTTAGTGAGCAGTTCTTC. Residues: CASSLAGTALSEQFF. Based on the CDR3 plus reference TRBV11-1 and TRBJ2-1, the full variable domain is EAEVAQSPRYKITEKSQAVAFWCDPISGHATLYWYRQILGQGPELLVQFQDESVVDDSQLPKDRFSAERLKGVDSTLKIQPAELGDSAMYLCASSLAGTALSEQFFGPGTRLTVL.

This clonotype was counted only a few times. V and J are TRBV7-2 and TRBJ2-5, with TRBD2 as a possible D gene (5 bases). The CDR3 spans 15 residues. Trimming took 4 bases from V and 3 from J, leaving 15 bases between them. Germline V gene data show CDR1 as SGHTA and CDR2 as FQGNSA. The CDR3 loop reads CASSSGFRREETQYF. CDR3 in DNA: TGTGCCAGCAGCTCGGGGTTCAGGAGAGAAGAGACCCAGTACTTC.

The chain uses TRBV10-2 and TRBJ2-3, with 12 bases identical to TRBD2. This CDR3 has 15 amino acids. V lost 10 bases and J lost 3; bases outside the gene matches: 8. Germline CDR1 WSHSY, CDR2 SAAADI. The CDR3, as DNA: TGCGCCACCACCGGACTAGCGGGACTTACAGATACGCAGTATTTT. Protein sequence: CATTGLAGLTDTQYF.

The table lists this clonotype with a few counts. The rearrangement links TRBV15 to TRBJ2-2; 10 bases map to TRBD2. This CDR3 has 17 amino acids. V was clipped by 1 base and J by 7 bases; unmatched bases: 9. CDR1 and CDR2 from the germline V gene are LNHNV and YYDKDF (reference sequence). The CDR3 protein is CATSRGDLAGGNGELFF. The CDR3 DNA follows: TGTGCCACCAGCAGAGGGGACTTAGCGGGAGGTAACGGGGAGCTGTTTTTT.

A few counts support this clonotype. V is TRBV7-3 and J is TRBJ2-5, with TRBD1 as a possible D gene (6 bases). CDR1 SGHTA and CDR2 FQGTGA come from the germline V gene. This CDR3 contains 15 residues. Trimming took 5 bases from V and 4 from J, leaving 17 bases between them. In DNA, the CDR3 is TGTGCCAGCAGCAGGGGATCCATCAGGGGAGAGACCCAGTACTTC. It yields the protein CASSRGSIRGETQYF. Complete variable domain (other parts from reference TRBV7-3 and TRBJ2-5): GAGVSQTPSNKVTEKGKYVELRCDPISGHTALYWYRQSLGQGPEFLIYFQGTGAADDSGLPNDRFFAVRPEGSVSTLKIQRTERGDSAVYLCASSRGSIRGETQYFGPGTRLLVL.

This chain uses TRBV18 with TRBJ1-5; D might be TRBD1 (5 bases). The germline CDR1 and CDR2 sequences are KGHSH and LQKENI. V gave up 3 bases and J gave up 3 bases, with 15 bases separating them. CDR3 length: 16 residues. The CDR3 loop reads CASSPPGQDYNQPQHF. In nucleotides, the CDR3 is TGTGCCAGCTCACCGCCGGGGCAGGATTACAATCAGCCCCAGCATTTT.

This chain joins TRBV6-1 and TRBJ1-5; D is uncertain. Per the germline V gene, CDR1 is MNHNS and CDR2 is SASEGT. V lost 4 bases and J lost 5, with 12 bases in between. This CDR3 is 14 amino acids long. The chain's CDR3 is CASSGRTQDQPQHF. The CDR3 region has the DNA TGTGCCAGCAGTGGGAGGACGCAAGATCAGCCCCAGCATTTT.

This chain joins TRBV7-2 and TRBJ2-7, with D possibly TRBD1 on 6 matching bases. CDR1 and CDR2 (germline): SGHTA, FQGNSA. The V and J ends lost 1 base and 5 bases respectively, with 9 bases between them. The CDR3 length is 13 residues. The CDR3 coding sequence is TGTGCCAGCAGCTTAGGGACAGAGAACGAGCAGTACTTC. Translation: CASSLGTENEQYF. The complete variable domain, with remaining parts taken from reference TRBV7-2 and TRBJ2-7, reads GAGVSQSPSNKVTEKGKDVELRCDPISGHTALYWYRQSLGQGLEFLIYFQGNSAPDKSGLPSDRFSAERTGGSVSTLTIQRTQQEDSAVYLCASSLGTENEQYFGPGTRLTVT.

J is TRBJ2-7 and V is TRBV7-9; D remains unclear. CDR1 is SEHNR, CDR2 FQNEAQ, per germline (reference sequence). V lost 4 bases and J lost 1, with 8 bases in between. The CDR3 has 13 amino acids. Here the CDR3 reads CASSWAASYEQYF. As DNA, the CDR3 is TGTGCCAGCAGCTGGGCAGCTTCCTACGAGCAGTACTTC.

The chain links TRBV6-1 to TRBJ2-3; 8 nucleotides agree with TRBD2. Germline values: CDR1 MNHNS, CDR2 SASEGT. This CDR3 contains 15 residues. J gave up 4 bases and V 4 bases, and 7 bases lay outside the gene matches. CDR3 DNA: TGTGCCAGCAGTGTTCGGCGGGAGGAAGCAGATACGCAGTATTTT. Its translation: CASSVRREEADTQYF.

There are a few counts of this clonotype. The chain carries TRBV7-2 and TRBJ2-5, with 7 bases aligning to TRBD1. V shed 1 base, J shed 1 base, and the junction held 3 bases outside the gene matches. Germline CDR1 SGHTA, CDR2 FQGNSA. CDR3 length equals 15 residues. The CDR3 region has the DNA TGTGCCAGCAGCTTAGTAGACAGGGCCCAAGAGACCCAGTACTTC. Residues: CASSLVDRAQETQYF. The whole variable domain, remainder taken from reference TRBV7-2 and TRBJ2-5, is GAGVSQSPSNKVTEKGKDVELRCDPISGHTALYWYRQSLGQGLEFLIYFQGNSAPDKSGLPSDRFSAERTGGSVSTLTIQRTQQEDSAVYLCASSLVDRAQETQYFGPGTRLLVL.

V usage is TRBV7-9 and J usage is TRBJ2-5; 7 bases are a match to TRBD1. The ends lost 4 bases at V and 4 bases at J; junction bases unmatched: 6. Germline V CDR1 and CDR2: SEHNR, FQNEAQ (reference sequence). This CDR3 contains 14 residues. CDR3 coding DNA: TGTGCCAGCAGCTCACAAAGGGGGCTAGAGACCCAGTACTTC. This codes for CASSSQRGLETQYF. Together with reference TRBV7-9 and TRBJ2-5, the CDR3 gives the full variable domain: DTGVSQNPRHKITKRGQNVTFRCDPISEHNRLYWYRQTLGQGPEFLTYFQNEAQLEKSRLLSDRFSAERPKGSFSTLEIQRTEQGDSAMYLCASSSQRGLETQYFGPGTRLLVL.

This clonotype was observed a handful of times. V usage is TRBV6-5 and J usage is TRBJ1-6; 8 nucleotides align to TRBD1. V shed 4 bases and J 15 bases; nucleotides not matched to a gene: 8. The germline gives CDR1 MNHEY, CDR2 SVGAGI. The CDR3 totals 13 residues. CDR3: CASSSVQGALLHF. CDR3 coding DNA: TGTGCCAGCAGTTCCGTTCAGGGGGCCCTCCTCCACTTT.

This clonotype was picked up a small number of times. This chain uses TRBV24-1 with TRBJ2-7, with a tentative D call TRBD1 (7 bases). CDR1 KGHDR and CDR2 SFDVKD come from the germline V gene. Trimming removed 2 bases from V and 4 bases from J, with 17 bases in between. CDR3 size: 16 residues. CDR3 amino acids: CATSDSFGRGVYEQYF. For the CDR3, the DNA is TGTGCCACCAGTGATTCTTTCGGCAGGGGGGTTTACGAGCAGTACTTC.

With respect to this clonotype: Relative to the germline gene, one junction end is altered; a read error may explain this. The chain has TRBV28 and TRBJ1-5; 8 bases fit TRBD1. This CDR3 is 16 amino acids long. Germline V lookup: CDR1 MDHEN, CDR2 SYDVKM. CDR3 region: CASSLIRQGAHQPQRF. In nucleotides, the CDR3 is TGTGCCAGCAGTTTAATTCGGCAGGGGGCCCATCAGCCCCAGCGTTTT.